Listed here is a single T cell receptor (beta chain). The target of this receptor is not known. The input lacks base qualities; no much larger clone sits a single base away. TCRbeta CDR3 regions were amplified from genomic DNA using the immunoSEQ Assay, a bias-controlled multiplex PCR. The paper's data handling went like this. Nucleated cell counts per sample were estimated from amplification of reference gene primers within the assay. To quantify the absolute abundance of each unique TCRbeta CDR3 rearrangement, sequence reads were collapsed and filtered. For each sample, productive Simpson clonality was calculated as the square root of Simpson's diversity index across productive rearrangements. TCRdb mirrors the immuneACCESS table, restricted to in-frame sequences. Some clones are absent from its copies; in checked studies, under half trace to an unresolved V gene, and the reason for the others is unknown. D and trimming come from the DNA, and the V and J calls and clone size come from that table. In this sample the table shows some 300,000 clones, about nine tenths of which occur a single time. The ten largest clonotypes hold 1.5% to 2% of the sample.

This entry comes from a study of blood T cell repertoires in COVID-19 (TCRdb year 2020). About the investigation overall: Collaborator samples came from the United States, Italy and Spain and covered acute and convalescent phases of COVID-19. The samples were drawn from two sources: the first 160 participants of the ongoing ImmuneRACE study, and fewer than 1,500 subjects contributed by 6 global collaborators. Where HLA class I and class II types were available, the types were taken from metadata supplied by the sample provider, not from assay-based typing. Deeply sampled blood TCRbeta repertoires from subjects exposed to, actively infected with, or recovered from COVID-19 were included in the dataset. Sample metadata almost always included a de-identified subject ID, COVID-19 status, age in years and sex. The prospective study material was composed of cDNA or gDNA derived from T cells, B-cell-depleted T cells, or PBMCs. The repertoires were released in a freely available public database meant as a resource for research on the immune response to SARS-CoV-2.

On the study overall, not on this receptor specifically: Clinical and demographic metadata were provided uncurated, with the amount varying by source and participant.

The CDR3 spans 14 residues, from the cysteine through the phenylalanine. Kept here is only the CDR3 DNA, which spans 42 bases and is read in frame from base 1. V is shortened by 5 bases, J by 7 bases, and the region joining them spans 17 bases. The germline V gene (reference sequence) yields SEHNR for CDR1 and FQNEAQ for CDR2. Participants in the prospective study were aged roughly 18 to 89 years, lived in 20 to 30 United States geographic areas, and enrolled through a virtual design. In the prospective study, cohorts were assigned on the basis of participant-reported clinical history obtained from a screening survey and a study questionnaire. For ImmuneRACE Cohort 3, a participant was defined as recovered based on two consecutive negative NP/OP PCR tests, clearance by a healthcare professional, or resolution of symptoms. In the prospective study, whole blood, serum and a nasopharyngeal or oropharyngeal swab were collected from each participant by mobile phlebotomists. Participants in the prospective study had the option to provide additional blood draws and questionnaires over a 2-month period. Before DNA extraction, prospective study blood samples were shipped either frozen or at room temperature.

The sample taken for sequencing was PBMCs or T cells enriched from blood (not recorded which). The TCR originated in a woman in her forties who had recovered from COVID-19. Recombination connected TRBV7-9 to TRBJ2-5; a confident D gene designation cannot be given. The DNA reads TGTGCCAGCAGCATCGCCGGGTCTGCAACGACCCAGTACTTC. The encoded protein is CASSIAGSATTQYF.